This T cell receptor (beta chain) was recovered during a study of T cell repertoires in cytomegalovirus infection. Across the whole study: Evidence of both CMV infection and a matching HLA type came from public TCR beta signatures.

General study findings and limits: CMV-specific TCR beta clonotypes restricted by HLA-C were the ones dominating the ex vivo response. CMV carriers with the relevant HLA were identified by cumulative public TCR beta family frequency.

TCRdb itself ran the reads through MiXCR, one entry per CDR3 protein. The table shows about 530,000 distinct CDR3 sequences, with 26% occurring only once. The CDR3 covers 17 residues. CDR1 and CDR2 from the germline V gene are SEHNR and FQNEAQ (reference sequence). Trimming stripped 1 base from V and 5 bases from J, with 17 bases between. About this clonotype: The antigen remains unidentified.

The V gene is TRBV7-9, the J gene TRBJ1-4, with a weak D call TRBD1 (5 bases). Material for sequencing was PBMCs. This TCR was sampled from a human donor in good health (CMV status not recorded). Some clones in this sample may be carry-over from other donors' samples. The DNA for the CDR3 is TGTGCCAGCAGCTTAGGAGATCGACAGAGTGAGAATGAAAAACTGTTTTTT. Its translation is CASSLGDRQSENEKLFF.